The clone carrying this T cell receptor beta chain has just a few counts. Its matching antigen is unknown. Sequenced by immunoSEQ multiplex PCR; TCRdb stores in-frame clones only, minus some. Here the sample spans roughly 150,000 clones, about four fifths being singletons. The data derive from a study of PD-1 blockade in classical Hodgkin lymphoma. General observations from the study: Exclusion covered patients beginning nivolumab under 1 year post-ASCT. The study found that TCR diversity rose significantly by C4D1 in CD4+ but not CD8+ cells.

Autologous stem cell transplantation was followed by relapse in every patient, and brentuximab vedotin exposure varied. V was shortened by 2 bases and J by 0 bases, with 8 bases between the two germline ends. The CDR3 is made up of 14 amino acids. Germline lookup yields CDR1 MDHEN and CDR2 SYDVKM. The source material was peripheral blood mononuclear cells (PBMCs), sampled before the second cycle of nivolumab. The source is a human donor with classical Hodgkin lymphoma. This chain uses TRBV28 with TRBJ2-7; D is ambiguous. CDR3 region: CASSLDRLSYEQYF. CDR3 sequence (DNA): TGTGCCAGCAGTTTAGATCGGCTCTCCTACGAGCAGTACTTC. Based on the CDR3 plus reference TRBV28 and TRBJ2-7, the full variable domain is DVKVTQSSRYLVKRTGEKVFLECVQDMDHENMFWYRQDPGLGLRLIYFSYDVKMKEKGDIPEGYSVSREKKERFSLILESASTNQTSMYLCASSLDRLSYEQYFGPGTRLTVT.